The rows below give T cell receptor beta chains drawn from one sample of a study of T-cell memory formation after mild COVID-19. TCRdb re-analysed the 5' RACE reads in MiXCR, keeping a single row per CDR3 protein. The repertoire holds tens of thousands of distinct CDR3 sequences, with approximately 6.8% as singletons. Specimen: PBMCs or a T cell subset sorted from them (not recorded which). The receptors were sampled from a man between 18 and 35 years old who had mild COVID-19 (a few samples of this study predate the infection). Cell type and time point are not known. CDR3s include the opening cysteine and the closing phenylalanine or tryptophan. Some rows have no size entry. The others give once, few or many, or a class for an expanded clone.

v_call: TRBV28
clone_size: NA
j_call: TRBJ1-2
cdr3_aa: CASSLYGPGGYTF

v_call: TRBV2
clone_size: NA
j_call: TRBJ2-5
cdr3_aa: CASSDVWVAGKQETQYF

v_call: TRBV27
clone_size: NA
j_call: TRBJ1-5
cdr3_aa: CASSLSGFGRAGISQPQHF

v_call: TRBV7-9
clone_size: many
j_call: TRBJ2-5
cdr3_aa: CASSLQAGETQYF

v_call: TRBV7-2
clone_size: NA
j_call: TRBJ2-5
cdr3_aa: CASSFSGGETQYF

v_call: TRBV10-3
clone_size: NA
j_call: TRBJ2-7
cdr3_aa: CAISDTRGQYF

v_call: TRBV20-1
clone_size: NA
j_call: TRBJ1-2
cdr3_aa: CSASQDRGGYGYTF

v_call: TRBV5-6
clone_size: few
j_call: TRBJ2-7
cdr3_aa: CASSLNTYEQYF

v_call: TRBV7-2
clone_size: NA
j_call: TRBJ2-5
cdr3_aa: CASSLVWQETQYF

v_call: TRBV7-2
clone_size: many
j_call: TRBJ2-1
cdr3_aa: CASSSRLAGVGEQFF

v_call: TRBV6-2/TRBV6-3
clone_size: NA
j_call: TRBJ2-5
cdr3_aa: CASRKRTGGSQETQYF

v_call: TRBV30
clone_size: few
j_call: TRBJ1-6
cdr3_aa: CAWTNSYNSPLHF

v_call: TRBV7-2
clone_size: NA
j_call: TRBJ2-1
cdr3_aa: CASSGTRTSGGEQFF

v_call: TRBV7-2
clone_size: NA
j_call: TRBJ2-7
cdr3_aa: CASSFNRAYEQYF

v_call: TRBV12-3/TRBV12-4
clone_size: many
j_call: TRBJ2-5
cdr3_aa: CASSFSWVGETQYF

v_call: TRBV5-1
clone_size: NA
j_call: TRBJ2-1
cdr3_aa: CASSPQGGASNEQFF

v_call: TRBV5-1
clone_size: few
j_call: TRBJ1-2
cdr3_aa: CASSLTGTGWYGYTF

v_call: TRBV7-2
clone_size: many
j_call: TRBJ2-4
cdr3_aa: CASSPGRDRKNIQYF

v_call: TRBV4-1
clone_size: many
j_call: TRBJ1-1
cdr3_aa: CASSQVGLAEAFF

v_call: TRBV7-8
clone_size: NA
j_call: TRBJ1-5
cdr3_aa: CASSLVEGAGQPQHF

v_call: TRBV27
clone_size: few
j_call: TRBJ1-1
cdr3_aa: CASSLRRENTEAFF

v_call: TRBV20-1
clone_size: many
j_call: TRBJ2-7
cdr3_aa: CSARSYSGYEQYF

v_call: TRBV7-9
clone_size: many
j_call: TRBJ2-1
cdr3_aa: CASSLRGEQFF

v_call: TRBV4-3
clone_size: many
j_call: TRBJ2-3
cdr3_aa: CASSQELGSTDTQYF

v_call: TRBV7-2
clone_size: NA
j_call: TRBJ2-2
cdr3_aa: CASSLRTSANTGELFF

v_call: TRBV7-2
clone_size: few
j_call: TRBJ1-6
cdr3_aa: CASSTGQGGNSPLHF

v_call: TRBV7-3
clone_size: few
j_call: TRBJ1-1
cdr3_aa: CASSRGTGGGAFF

v_call: TRBV5-1
clone_size: many
j_call: TRBJ2-3
cdr3_aa: CASSFDRVTDTQYF

v_call: TRBV4-3
clone_size: few
j_call: TRBJ2-2
cdr3_aa: CASSQAPTDTGELFF

v_call: TRBV5-1
clone_size: many
j_call: TRBJ2-5
cdr3_aa: CASSLQPGDETQYF

v_call: TRBV5-1
clone_size: NA
j_call: TRBJ1-4
cdr3_aa: CASSKTTGHSEKLFF

v_call: TRBV12-2
clone_size: NA
j_call: TRBJ1-1
cdr3_aa: CASRFPFF

v_call: TRBV10-3
clone_size: few
j_call: TRBJ1-5
cdr3_aa: CAISESETQPQHF

v_call: TRBV12-3/TRBV12-4
clone_size: NA
j_call: TRBJ1-2
cdr3_aa: CASQGGAYYGYTF

v_call: TRBV6-2/TRBV6-3
clone_size: few
j_call: TRBJ2-1
cdr3_aa: CASRPPSGEQFF

v_call: TRBV7-8
clone_size: NA
j_call: TRBJ1-2
cdr3_aa: CASRSWGGPYVYTF

v_call: TRBV5-1
clone_size: many
j_call: TRBJ2-1
cdr3_aa: CASSAGGTSGGAGFF

v_call: TRBV6-2/TRBV6-3
clone_size: NA
j_call: TRBJ1-6
cdr3_aa: CASSEQGTLASPLHF

v_call: TRBV6-6
clone_size: many
j_call: TRBJ1-1
cdr3_aa: CASSPQGTAFF

v_call: TRBV5-1
clone_size: NA
j_call: TRBJ1-1
cdr3_aa: CASAVLAGGEGEAFF